The T cell receptor (beta chain) under discussion was sequenced for a study of blood T cells in healthy people across ages. CDR3 length: 12 amino acids. Between the trimmed V and J ends, which lost 4 bases and 3 bases, there was a span of 10 bases. The V gene's germline CDR1 is SQVTM and CDR2 ANQGSEA. Sample-barcoded 5' priming and a J-beta primer mix drove a second PCR of roughly 7 to 11 cycles. From the 5' RACE reads, TCRdb called clonotypes with MiXCR, one entry per CDR3 protein. The sample records roughly 900,000 distinct CDR3 sequences, under 50% being singletons. General study findings and limits: Comparison with aged donors showed that long-lived donors had more naive CD4+ cells and higher diversity.

With respect to this clonotype: Its cognate antigen is unknown.

The receptor was isolated from a man aged 25 to 40 in good health. Sequencing was performed on blood. The chain has TRBV29-1 and TRBJ2-7; D gene unclear. The CDR3 DNA sequence: TGCAGCGTTGCGGTATCCCGCTACGAGCAGTACTTC. The encoded protein is CSVAVSRYEQYF.